These 29 T cell receptor beta chains share one sample of origin, sequenced in a study of siplizumab effects on memory and regulatory T cells. Here immunoSEQ multiplex PCR was the method, and the copy in TCRdb shows in-frame clones only, minus some. The profile shows over 65,000 clones, 93% of them singletons. The specimen sequenced was CD8+ T cells sorted from blood. The receptors originated from a human donor in good health.

The J gene is TRBJ2-7, the V gene TRBV4-1, with D possibly TRBD2 on 5 matching bases. V was shortened by 0 bases and J by 7 bases, with 13 bases between the two germline ends. Germline CDR1 is MGHRA and CDR2 is YSYEKL. CDR3 length: 14 residues. CDR3 nucleotides: TGCGCCAGCAGCCAAGACCGGACTTGGGGTGAGCAGTACTTC. This encodes CASSQDRTWGEQYF.

The chain carries TRBV30 and TRBJ1-5; possible D gene TRBD1, 5 bases. Germline assignment: CDR1 GTSNPN and CDR2 SVGIG (reference sequence). CDR3 length equals 13 residues. V was clipped by 0 bases and J by 6 bases, with 9 bases between them. CDR3 DNA sequence: TGTGCCTGGAGTGTCGGGGCTAGTCAGCCCCAGCATTTT. Encoded protein: CAWSVGASQPQHF.

The chain links TRBV4-2 to TRBJ1-4, with TRBD1 matching over 8 bases. The V and J ends lost 2 bases and 3 bases, in that order; junction bases with no gene match: 2. Germline-derived CDR1 and CDR2 are LGHNA and YNFKEQ. The CDR3 loop spans 15 amino acids. The CDR3 DNA sequence: TGTGCCAGCAGCCAACTACAGGGGGCTAATGAAAAACTGTTTTTT. It specifies CASSQLQGANEKLFF.

Only a few counts were recorded for this clone. V and J are TRBV5-1 and TRBJ2-2, with 10 positions matching TRBD2. After removal of 4 bases from V and 3 bases from J, the junction contained 9 bases not matched to a gene. CDR1 is SGHRS and CDR2 is YFSETQ in the germline V gene. The CDR3 extends over 17 amino acids. The CDR3 loop reads CASSPELAGSDTGELFF. Here the CDR3 DNA reads TGCGCCAGCAGCCCGGAACTAGCGGGATCGGACACCGGGGAGCTGTTTTTT.

The chain carries TRBV4-1 and TRBJ2-7; tentative D call: TRBD2 (5 bases). V was pared by 2 bases and J by 1 base, with 6 bases between. This CDR3 contains 13 residues. CDR1 is MGHRA and CDR2 is YSYEKL in the germline V gene. CDR3 in DNA: TGCGCCAGCAGCCAACGGGGTTCCTACGAGCAGTACTTC. Its translation: CASSQRGSYEQYF.

The chain links TRBV5-5 to TRBJ2-7; 7 bases align to TRBD1. From germline, CDR1 is SGHKS and CDR2 YYEKEE (reference sequence). The CDR3 spans 15 residues. V dropped 4 bases and J dropped 3; count of bases not matched to a gene: 10. For the CDR3, the DNA is TGTGCCAGCAGCCTGTCCGGGACAGCCGACTACGAGCAGTACTTC. The encoded protein is CASSLSGTADYEQYF.

This chain connects TRBV28 to TRBJ2-7, with TRBD2 as a possible D gene (6 bases). Trimming took 7 bases from V and 0 from J, leaving 16 bases between them. This CDR3 has 15 amino acids. Germline CDR1 is MDHEN and CDR2 is SYDVKM. CDR3 nucleotides: TGTGCCAGCACCCTAGGAGGGGTGAGCTCCTACGAGCAGTACTTC. Translated: CASTLGGVSSYEQYF.

The rearrangement links TRBV7-2 to TRBJ2-7; D is undetermined. Trimming pared 2 bases from V and 6 bases from J, leaving 8 bases between. The CDR3 loop spans 12 amino acids. The V gene's germline CDR1 is SGHTA and CDR2 FQGNSA. In nucleotides, the CDR3 is TGTGCCAGCAGCTTATTGGCGTTCGAGCAGTACTTC. Translation: CASSLLAFEQYF.

The chain couples TRBV27 to TRBJ2-1; D unclear. The CDR3 runs 13 residues. The V end lost 5 bases, the J end lost 7 bases, and 12 bases lay between the germline ends. The germline gives CDR1 MNHEY, CDR2 SMNVEV (reference sequence). CDR3 bases: TGTGCCAGCAGTCAAAGCTGGCCTAATGAGCAGTTCTTC. It encodes CASSQSWPNEQFF.

The rearrangement uses TRBV4-1 and TRBJ1-5, with D possibly matching TRBD1 (5 bases). Trimming removed 0 bases from V and 4 bases from J, with 10 bases in between. CDR1 and CDR2 from the germline V gene are MGHRA and YSYEKL. The CDR3 loop spans 15 amino acids. The CDR3 protein is CASSQDDSWNQPQHF. The CDR3 DNA is TGCGCCAGCAGCCAAGATGACAGCTGGAATCAGCCCCAGCATTTT.

V usage is TRBV19 and J usage is TRBJ2-7; TRBD2 matches 8 bases. This CDR3 is 13 amino acids long. Losses at the gene ends were 5 bases for V and 4 bases for J; bases not matched to a gene: 4. In germline, CDR1 is LNHDA, CDR2 SQIVND (reference sequence). CDR3 residues: CASSAGTSYEQYF. In DNA form, the CDR3 reads TGTGCCAGTAGTGCAGGGACTAGTTACGAGCAGTACTTC.

CDR3 nucleotides: TGTGCCGGACTCCGCAGCTCCTACGAGCAGTACTTC. Translating it yields CAGLRSSYEQYF. This chain joins TRBV21-1 and TRBJ2-7; the D call in the table, TRBD2, was not verified against the DNA. TRBV21-1 is shown as a pseudogene. CDR3 length: 12 residues.

This clone appeared once. The V gene is TRBV28, the J gene TRBJ2-5, with 12 nucleotides matching TRBD2. With 7 bases clipped from V and 3 bases from J, the junction kept 6 bases outside the gene matches. The V gene's germline CDR1 is MDHEN and CDR2 SYDVKM. The CDR3 loop spans 15 amino acids. The CDR3 nucleotides are TGTGCCAGCACCTCCCTAGCGGGGGGGGAAGAGACCCAGTACTTC. Protein: CASTSLAGGEETQYF.

The chain links TRBV7-9 to TRBJ1-1; possible D gene TRBD1, 6 bases. Germline CDR1 and CDR2: SEHNR and FQNEAQ (reference sequence). CDR3 size: 17 residues. The V end lost 1 base, the J end lost 1 base, and 16 bases lay between the germline ends. The CDR3 loop reads CASSLEAGARGNTEAFF. The CDR3 nucleotides read TGTGCCAGCAGCTTAGAGGCAGGGGCTCGGGGGAACACTGAAGCTTTCTTT.

The rearrangement joins TRBV19 to TRBJ2-1; 7 bases agree with TRBD2. This CDR3 comprises 15 residues. CDR1 is LNHDA and CDR2 is SQIVND in the germline V gene (reference sequence). J gave up 14 bases and V 5 bases, and 18 bases lay outside the gene matches. CDR3 in DNA: TGTGCCAGTAGTGCAGGGCTCGGGAGCGGGGAAACGAAGTTCTTC. Its translation is CASSAGLGSGETKFF.

This chain uses TRBV5-4 with TRBJ1-2; weak D call: TRBD1 (6 bases). The germline gives CDR1 SGHNT, CDR2 YYREEE (reference sequence). The length of the CDR3 is 16 residues. Trimming cost V 0 bases and J 1 base, with 13 bases left between them. The CDR3 protein is CASSLASQGYNYGYTF. CDR3 in DNA: TGTGCCAGCAGCTTGGCCTCGCAGGGGTATAACTATGGCTACACCTTC.

This sequence joins TRBV4-1 and TRBJ1-2; possibly TRBD1 for D (5 bases). This CDR3 has 19 residues. The germline V gene encodes CDR1 MGHRA and CDR2 YSYEKL. Between the trimmed V and J ends, which lost 3 bases and 3 bases, there was a span of 26 bases. CDR3 in amino acids: CASSHPRLRERGLDYGYTF. In DNA, the CDR3 is TGCGCCAGCAGCCATCCTAGGCTAAGGGAGAGGGGCTTGGACTATGGCTACACCTTC.

This chain links TRBV29-1 with TRBJ2-7, with a tentative D call TRBD2 (7 bases). V was pared by 6 bases and J by 3 bases, with 18 bases between. The germline CDR1 and CDR2 sequences are SQVTM and ANQGSEA. The CDR3 has 14 residues. The CDR3 spells CSVSSTGRVYEQYF. CDR3 coding DNA: TGCAGCGTCTCATCTACAGGGAGGGTCTACGAGCAGTACTTC.

This rearrangement joins TRBV11-2 to TRBJ2-7; either TRBD1 or TRBD2 may supply D (5 bases each). CDR3 length: 15 residues. V lost 5 bases, J lost 2 bases, and 16 bases lay in between. CDR1 and CDR2 (germline): SGHAT, FQNNGV. The CDR3 DNA follows: TGTGCCAGCAGCAGCCGGTGGGACGGGACCTACGAGCAGTACTTC. It specifies CASSSRWDGTYEQYF.

V and J are TRBV11-2 and TRBJ2-3; D gene ambiguous. V was pared by 3 bases and J by 0 bases, with 7 bases between. This CDR3 has 14 amino acids. CDR1 is SGHAT, CDR2 FQNNGV, per germline. The CDR3 bases are TGTGCCAGCAGCTTCGAAAGGAGCACAGATACGCAGTATTTT. Its translation is CASSFERSTDTQYF.

V is TRBV7-9 and J is TRBJ2-3; 13 bases map to TRBD2. V gave up 3 bases and J gave up 3 bases; unmatched junction bases: 3. The germline V gene encodes CDR1 SEHNR and CDR2 FQNEAQ (reference sequence). CDR3 length equals 16 residues. CDR3 nucleotide sequence: TGTGCCAGCAGCTTGGGACTAGCGGGAACTACAGATACGCAGTATTTT. Its translation: CASSLGLAGTTDTQYF.

This clone was observed a single time. The rearrangement links TRBV28 to TRBJ2-2; D is perhaps TRBD2 (5 bases). The CDR3 totals 18 residues. CDR1 and CDR2 from the germline V gene are MDHEN and SYDVKM. The V gene lost 5 bases and the J gene lost 8 bases, with 27 bases spanning the gap. The CDR3 DNA reads as TGTGCCAGCAGTCGGAGCGACCTATCGATAACGCGAGGGGGGGAGCTGTTTTTT. It translates to CASSRSDLSITRGGELFF. The full variable domain, completed using reference TRBV28 and TRBJ2-2, is DVKVTQSSRYLVKRTGEKVFLECVQDMDHENMFWYRQDPGLGLRLIYFSYDVKMKEKGDIPEGYSVSREKKERFSLILESASTNQTSMYLCASSRSDLSITRGGELFFGEGSRLTVL.

The J gene is TRBJ2-7, the V gene TRBV5-1, with 10 positions matching TRBD2. The ends lost 0 bases at V and 4 bases at J; junction bases unmatched: 7. The CDR3 totals 16 residues. Per the germline V gene, CDR1 is SGHRS and CDR2 is YFSETQ. CDR3 sequence: CASSLGPSGGLYEQYF. The CDR3 coding sequence is TGCGCCAGCAGCTTGGGACCTAGCGGGGGTTTATACGAGCAGTACTTC.

Only one count was recorded for this clone. V gene TRBV7-9 combines with J gene TRBJ1-5, with D uncertain. Germline V gives CDR1 SEHNR, CDR2 FQNEAQ (reference sequence). This CDR3 contains 14 residues. V lost 4 bases, J lost 0 bases, and 7 bases lay in between. The CDR3 reads CASSSDGSNQPQHF. Written as DNA, the CDR3 is TGTGCCAGCAGCTCGGACGGTAGCAATCAGCCCCAGCATTTT.

J is TRBJ2-2 and V is TRBV9; 9 bases line up with TRBD1. The CDR3 loop spans 16 amino acids. CDR1 and CDR2 (germline): SGDLS, YYNGEE. V shed 3 bases and J 4 bases; nucleotides not matched to a gene: 7. CDR3 sequence reads: CASSEQGAPGTGELFF. For the CDR3, the DNA is TGTGCCAGCAGCGAACAGGGGGCGCCGGGCACCGGGGAGCTGTTTTTT. The variable domain in full, completed from reference TRBV9 and TRBJ2-2, reads DSGVTQTPKHLITATGQRVTLRCSPRSGDLSVYWYQQSLDQGLQFLIQYYNGEERAKGNILERFSAQQFPDLHSELNLSSLELGDSALYFCASSEQGAPGTGELFFGEGSRLTVL.

This chain joins TRBV11-1 and TRBJ2-7; D is uncertain. The CDR3 is 15 amino acids. V was cut by 4 bases and J by 0 bases, with 13 bases left in between. Germline lookup yields CDR1 SGHAT and CDR2 FQDESV (reference sequence). CDR3 residues: CASSSYSSSSYEQYF. The CDR3 DNA reads TGTGCCAGCAGCTCTTACAGTTCCAGCTCCTACGAGCAGTACTTC.

The genes are TRBV7-2 and TRBJ2-1; D call uncertain. Germline V gene sequence: CDR1 SGHTA, CDR2 FQGNSA. The V gene lost 5 bases and the J gene lost 5 bases, with 7 bases spanning the gap. This CDR3 is 12 amino acids long. This CDR3 reads CASSLPNNEQFF. The CDR3 nucleotides read TGTGCCAGCAGCCTCCCTAACAATGAGCAGTTCTTC.

The rearrangement links TRBV2 to TRBJ2-2; TRBD2 matches 14 bases. Germline assignment: CDR1 SNHLY and CDR2 FYNNEI. Germline trimming cut 4 bases from V and 6 bases from J; bases unmatched to any gene: 1. The CDR3 loop spans 15 amino acids. The CDR3 bases are TGTGCCAGCAGTGCGACTAGCGGGGGGGCCGGGGAGCTGTTTTTT. It specifies CASSATSGGAGELFF.

This clone was counted once. The chain combines TRBV10-2 with TRBJ1-6; 9 bases map to TRBD1. V was clipped by 8 bases and J by 3 bases; unmatched bases: 2. The CDR3 is 14 amino acids. The germline V gene has CDR1 WSHSY and CDR2 SAAADI. CDR3: CASLTGGYNSPLHF. CDR3 bases: TGCGCCAGCTTGACAGGGGGCTATAATTCACCCCTCCACTTT.